These 17 T cell receptor beta chains share one sample of origin, sequenced in a study of shared clonotypes between healthy human individuals. Using immunoSEQ multiplex PCR, the repertoire was profiled, and TCRdb retains in-frame clones only, with some absent. The table lists 2 million to 2.5 million clones, 80% to 95% of them singletons, with 0.35% to 0.5% in the top ten. Sequences were obtained from naive CD4+ T cells from PBMCs. Subset described: CD45RA+ positively selected. The source of these receptors is a man aged 18-30 years in good health. Some clones in this sample may be carry-over from other donors' samples.

The chain has TRBV28 and TRBJ2-4; the match to TRBD2 covers 11 bases. CDR1 is MDHEN and CDR2 is SYDVKM in the germline V gene. Trimming at V came to 7 bases and at J to 5 bases, leaving 7 bases not matched to a gene. This CDR3 spans 15 amino acids. The CDR3 sequence is CASTYSGRAENIQYF. CDR3 coding DNA: TGTGCCAGCACTTATAGCGGGAGGGCAGAAAACATTCAGTACTTC.

The rearrangement links TRBV28 to TRBJ1-1; D gene uncertain. Between the trimmed V and J ends, which lost 2 bases and 1 base, there was a span of 11 bases. This CDR3 has 15 residues. Germline CDR1 is MDHEN and CDR2 is SYDVKM. CDR3 protein: CASSLTAAGNTEAFF. The CDR3 DNA is TGTGCCAGCAGTTTAACAGCGGCGGGGAACACTGAAGCTTTCTTT.

The V gene is TRBV5-1, the J gene TRBJ1-2; TRBD1 matches at 9 bases. The CDR3 has 16 residues. J was trimmed by 4 bases and V by 0 bases; bases with no gene match: 7. CDR1 is SGHRS, CDR2 YFSETQ, per germline. CDR3 bases: TGCGCCAGCAGCTTGGGACAGGGGGTGCTCTTCTATGGCTACACCTTC. Protein: CASSLGQGVLFYGYTF.

Here the CDR3 DNA reads TGTGCCAGCAGAGGGACAGGGACCTTAAATGAAAAACTGTTTTTT. Encoded protein: CASRGTGTLNEKLFF. V gene TRBV2 combines with J gene TRBJ1-4; TRBD1 matches 9 bases. Germline V CDR1 and CDR2: SNHLY, FYNNEI. V gave up 6 bases and J gave up 5 bases; unmatched junction bases: 7. The CDR3 spans 15 residues.

V gene TRBV18 combines with J gene TRBJ2-7, with unresolved D. The CDR3 is 13 amino acids. Germline assignment: CDR1 KGHSH and CDR2 LQKENI. Trimming left V 2 bases short and J 5 bases short, with 10 bases between. The CDR3 DNA sequence: TGTGCCAGCTCACCAGGCTCCCTGGACGAGCAGTACTTC. Translating gives CASSPGSLDEQYF.

The rearrangement uses TRBV30 and TRBJ2-7, with 9 bases that match TRBD2. The CDR3 loop spans 14 amino acids. Germline assignment: CDR1 GTSNPN and CDR2 SVGIG (reference sequence). With V trimmed by 6 bases and J by 0 bases, 6 bases remained unmatched. For the CDR3, the DNA is TGTGCCTGTATCAGCGGGAGGAACTCCTACGAGCAGTACTTC. This translates into CACISGRNSYEQYF.

The CDR3 spells CASSYDPTGIGELFF. DNA of the CDR3: TGTGCCAGCAGCTACGATCCCACAGGGATCGGGGAGCTGTTTTTT. J is TRBJ2-2 and V is TRBV5-4, with D tentatively TRBD1 (6 bases). Germline values: CDR1 SGHNT, CDR2 YYREEE (reference sequence). The CDR3 loop spans 15 amino acids. V dropped 3 bases and J dropped 7 bases, with 16 bases sitting between them.

The V call is TRBV4-1, the J call TRBJ1-4; tentatively, D is TRBD1 (5 bases). The CDR3 extends over 18 amino acids. V dropped 6 bases and J dropped 0 bases, with 20 bases sitting between them. The germline CDR1 and CDR2 sequences are MGHRA and YSYEKL. CDR3 amino acids: CASRDYPGRVATNEKLFF. The CDR3 DNA sequence: TGCGCCAGCAGGGATTATCCGGGACGGGTCGCAACTAATGAAAAACTGTTTTTT.

The chain joins TRBV5-1 to TRBJ2-1; 13 bases fit TRBD2. Germline lookup yields CDR1 SGHRS and CDR2 YFSETQ. The CDR3 spans 15 residues. V dropped 5 bases and J dropped 4; count of bases not matched to a gene: 3. The chain's CDR3 is CASSSTSGGYNEQFF. In DNA, the CDR3 is TGCGCCAGCAGTTCGACTAGCGGGGGGTACAATGAGCAGTTCTTC.

J is TRBJ2-1 and V is TRBV5-1; the match to TRBD2 covers 12 bases. This CDR3 contains 16 residues. Germline V gene lookup returns CDR1 SGHRS and CDR2 YFSETQ. The ends lost 0 bases at V and 7 bases at J; junction bases unmatched: 5. In nucleotides, the CDR3 is TGCGCCAGCAGCTTGGGGACTAGCGGGATTGAGAATGAGCAGTTCTTC. This sequence encodes CASSLGTSGIENEQFF.

The chain is built from TRBV7-8 and TRBJ1-5; D gene ambiguous. The germline CDR1 and CDR2 sequences are SGHVS and FQNEAQ. This CDR3 spans 16 amino acids. With 4 bases removed from V and 0 bases from J, the gap between germline ends came to 13 bases. The CDR3 protein is CASSYIVGYSNQPQHF. In DNA, the CDR3 is TGTGCCAGCAGCTACATAGTGGGGTATAGCAATCAGCCCCAGCATTTT.

The chain employs TRBV6-1 and TRBJ2-7; TRBD2 matches 7 bases. The CDR3 has 20 amino acids. The V and J ends lost 0 bases and 0 bases, in that order; junction bases with no gene match: 17. The V gene's germline CDR1 is MNHNS and CDR2 SASEGT. The CDR3 reads CASSEAGEGWGSGNSYEQYF. The CDR3 DNA sequence: TGTGCCAGCAGTGAAGCTGGGGAGGGTTGGGGGAGCGGGAACTCCTACGAGCAGTACTTC.

This chain connects TRBV6-1 to TRBJ2-5; TRBD1 matches 8 bases. Germline lookup yields CDR1 MNHNS and CDR2 SASEGT. This CDR3 contains 15 residues. Losses at the gene ends were 6 bases for V and 3 bases for J; bases not matched to a gene: 9. The CDR3, as DNA: TGTGCCAGCAGCAACACACAGGGGGATAAAGAGACCCAGTACTTC. Translating gives CASSNTQGDKETQYF.

CDR3 bases: TGTGCCAGCAGTACCTGGACAGGGGGGGTTCGCAATCAGCCCCAGCATTTT. Its protein is CASSTWTGGVRNQPQHF. V and J are TRBV28 and TRBJ1-5; 10 bases are a match to TRBD1. There are 17 residues in the CDR3. V lost 5 bases and J lost 2; bases outside the gene matches: 9. Per germline, CDR1 MDHEN and CDR2 SYDVKM.

V and J are TRBV6-1 and TRBJ1-4; TRBD1 agrees at 7 bases. The CDR3 is made up of 14 amino acids. Germline loops: CDR1 MNHNS, CDR2 SASEGT. With V trimmed by 8 bases and J by 2 bases, 5 bases remained unmatched. The CDR3 spells CASDTGDTNEKLFF. CDR3 DNA: TGTGCCAGCGATACAGGGGATACTAATGAAAAACTGTTTTTT.

This chain uses TRBV5-1 with TRBJ2-7; D perhaps matches TRBD1 (5 bases). Trimming removed 1 base from V and 7 bases from J, with 21 bases in between. CDR3 size: 16 residues. Germline-derived CDR1 and CDR2 are SGHRS and YFSETQ. The CDR3 reads CASSLWQGIPSGEQYF. In nucleotides, the CDR3 is TGCGCCAGCAGCTTGTGGCAGGGAATTCCCTCCGGTGAGCAGTACTTC.

The rearrangement links TRBV2 to TRBJ1-1; no clear D gene. V lost 7 bases, J lost 1 base, and 10 bases lay in between. CDR1 and CDR2 (germline): SNHLY, FYNNEI. There are 13 residues in the CDR3. CDR3 sequence (DNA): TGTGCCAGCAACTCCGAGTCGAACACTGAAGCTTTCTTT. Its protein is CASNSESNTEAFF.